This T cell receptor (beta chain) was sequenced in a study of neurological immune-mediated disorders. TCRdb ran MiXCR on the 5' RACE reads and lists one entry per CDR3 protein. Of 72,000 or so distinct CDR3 sequences listed, approximately 17% were seen once; the top ten hold roughly 15%. There are 18 residues in the CDR3. This clonotype has a count of ten or more. The sequenced sample was PBMCs. The genes are TRBV21-1 and TRBJ1-5; TRBD1 is the table's D call and was not checked against the DNA. TRBV21-1 is designated a pseudogene. The receptor comes from a woman in her thirties or forties in good health. The CDR3, as DNA: TGTGCCAGCGGGCCCCTGCAGGGACCATGGGATAGCAATCAGCCCCAGCATTTT. Encoded protein: CASGPLQGPWDSNQPQHF.